A selection of T cell receptor beta chains follows, all from one sample in a study of human T cells and chemical hapten exposure. TCRdb passed the RACE reads through MiXCR, listing each CDR3 protein once. The sample has some 89,000 distinct CDR3 sequences, 10% to 13% seen once. The sequenced sample was whole blood, obtained in connection with sensitization to the hapten diphenylcyclopropenone (DPC). The receptors shown here come from a woman younger than 45 with alopecia areata. Some clones in this sample may be carry-over from other donors' samples. Each CDR3 is given with its conserved first and last residue.

v_gene: TRBV12-3/TRBV12-4; j_gene: TRBJ2-3; CDR3aa: CASSLWGRGRGDTQYF
v_gene: TRBV20-1; j_gene: TRBJ1-2; CDR3aa: CSASRWVRRTGITLTDNNYGYTF
v_gene: TRBV27; j_gene: TRBJ1-5; CDR3aa: CASSLRAGQGHQPQHF
v_gene: TRBV5-1; j_gene: TRBJ2-2; CDR3aa: CASSLGSVTGELFF
v_gene: TRBV2; j_gene: TRBJ1-2; CDR3aa: CASSDGAAATNYGYTF
v_gene: TRBV11-2; j_gene: TRBJ2-3; CDR3aa: CASSLDRGRTDTQYF
v_gene: TRBV11-2; j_gene: TRBJ1-5; CDR3aa: CASSPSVQPQHF
v_gene: TRBV28; j_gene: TRBJ2-2; CDR3aa: CASSFFQENTGELFF
v_gene: TRBV29-1; j_gene: TRBJ1-1; CDR3aa: CSVTGSEHTEAFF
v_gene: TRBV29-1; j_gene: TRBJ2-3; CDR3aa: CSARGRPADTQYF
v_gene: TRBV9; j_gene: TRBJ2-2; CDR3aa: CASSVGPAGGPGELFF
v_gene: TRBV12-3/TRBV12-4; j_gene: TRBJ2-3; CDR3aa: CASSFLGDGTDTQYF
v_gene: TRBV28; j_gene: TRBJ1-4; CDR3aa: CASRLWGPGQVNEKLFF
v_gene: TRBV7-9; j_gene: TRBJ2-1; CDR3aa: CASSPRDRGVNEQFF
v_gene: TRBV29-1; j_gene: TRBJ2-7; CDR3aa: CSVGIAAYEQYF
v_gene: TRBV4-1; j_gene: TRBJ2-7; CDR3aa: CASSQAGQGAVEQYF
v_gene: TRBV2; j_gene: TRBJ1-2; CDR3aa: CASSETRQFSNYGYTF
v_gene: TRBV5-4; j_gene: TRBJ2-7; CDR3aa: CASSLGGTAGKFSNF